These 31 T cell receptor beta chains came from one sample sequenced in a study of vaccination and CD4 T cells after COVID-19. These TCRs' antigens remain unknown. The Oncomine TCR Beta short-read assay was applied to DNA of cultured CD4+ T cells. MiXCR was run by TCRdb on the PCR reads, yielding one entry per CDR3 protein. The sample consists of over 15,000 distinct CDR3 sequences, more than 45% of them appearing once. As for treatment: roughly 10-day PBMC culture with coronavirus spike peptide pools or control peptides (ViraFEST assay). Material: CD4+ T cells from blood, cultured in vitro, obtained after SARS-CoV-2 vaccination. These receptors originate from a human donor who had recovered from COVID-19.

The chain couples TRBV28 to TRBJ1-5, with D unclear. Germline V gene sequence: CDR1 MDHEN, CDR2 SYDVKM. The V gene lost 1 base and the J gene lost 1 base, with 11 bases spanning the gap. There are 16 residues in the CDR3. CDR3 bases: TGTGCCAGCAGTTTATCGCACTTGATCAGCAATCAGCCCCAGCATTTT. Translating gives CASSLSHLISNQPQHF.

This clonotype was observed a handful of times. The chain combines TRBV27 with TRBJ2-7; D unclear. From germline, CDR1 is MNHEY and CDR2 SMNVEV (reference sequence). CDR3 length: 14 residues. V lost 0 bases to trimming and J lost 6 bases, with 12 bases between them. The CDR3 loop reads CASSLSLTNSEQYF. DNA of the CDR3: TGTGCCAGCAGTTTATCGCTCACTAATAGCGAGCAGTACTTC.

The chain combines TRBV15 with TRBJ2-3; D perhaps matches TRBD1 (6 bases). The V and J ends lost 0 bases and 6 bases respectively, with 16 bases between them. The CDR3 sequence is 16 residues long. The germline CDR1 and CDR2 sequences are LNHNV and YYDKDF (reference sequence). The CDR3 sequence is CATSRDGTGPQDTQYF. The CDR3 nucleotides read TGTGCCACCAGCAGAGACGGCACAGGGCCGCAGGATACGCAGTATTTT.

The chain is built from TRBV5-4 and TRBJ1-3, with 7 bases matching TRBD1. The germline V gene encodes CDR1 SGHNT and CDR2 YYREEE (reference sequence). The CDR3 has 15 residues. Losses at the gene ends were 5 bases for V and 8 bases for J; bases not matched to a gene: 13. Here the CDR3 DNA reads TGTGCCAGCAGTTTAGACAGGGCGTCTGAGCACACCATATATTTT. It is translated as CASSLDRASEHTIYF.

This chain connects TRBV9 to TRBJ2-7, with TRBD1 matching 7 bases. Trimming took 0 bases from V and 3 from J; bases not matched to a gene: 6. This CDR3 is built from 15 residues. Germline V gene lookup returns CDR1 SGDLS and CDR2 YYNGEE. For the CDR3, the DNA is TGTGCCAGCAGCGTAGGCCCCGACAGGGACTACGAGCAGTACTTC. This gives the protein CASSVGPDRDYEQYF.

This chain connects TRBV12-3 or TRBV12-4 to TRBJ2-7; D not resolved. The germline V and J ends were trimmed by 5 bases and 2 bases, with 16 bases remaining between them. This CDR3 has 15 residues. The CDR3 DNA is TGTGCCAGCAGTCCCAGCCCGAGAGCCCCCTACGAGCAGTACTTC. As protein: CASSPSPRAPYEQYF.

The V and J genes are TRBV20-1 and TRBJ2-1, with TRBD2 matching over 12 bases. Germline V lookup: CDR1 DFQATT, CDR2 SNEGSKA (reference sequence). With 3 bases clipped from V and 4 bases from J, the junction kept 7 bases outside the gene matches. The CDR3 covers 16 residues. The CDR3, as DNA: TGCAGTGCTAGGACTAGCGGGAGCCGTAGTTACAATGAGCAGTTCTTC. This codes for CSARTSGSRSYNEQFF.

This clonotype was seen a few times. The CDR3: CATSRGGSSYNEQFF. As DNA, the CDR3 is TGTGCCACCAGCAGAGGGGGTAGCTCCTACAATGAGCAGTTCTTC. V usage is TRBV15 and J usage is TRBJ2-1; D is undetermined. Germline-derived CDR1 and CDR2 are LNHNV and YYDKDF (reference sequence). This CDR3 region has 15 residues. Trimming left V 1 base short and J 0 bases short, with 7 bases between.

This clonotype was detected once. The rearrangement joins TRBV7-8 to TRBJ2-7; D is ambiguous. The ends were cut back, 1 base at V and 2 bases at J, with 21 bases in the middle. CDR3 length equals 18 residues. CDR1 is SGHVS and CDR2 is FQNEAQ in the germline V gene. Written as DNA, the CDR3 is TGTGCCAGCAGCTTAGGAACTAATGGGGTTGAGTTCACCTACGAGCAGTACTTC. The encoded protein is CASSLGTNGVEFTYEQYF.

This clonotype was recorded a few times. This chain joins TRBV19 and TRBJ1-2; D is undetermined. The CDR3 length is 12 residues. Trimming left V 4 bases short and J 5 bases short, with 8 bases between. CDR1 is LNHDA, CDR2 SQIVND, per germline (reference sequence). Here the CDR3 reads CASSTDTYGYTF. DNA for the CDR3: TGTGCCAGTAGTACCGACACATATGGCTACACCTTC.

Regarding this clonotype: The conserved final phenylalanine or tryptophan is absent from the CDR3, which likely points to a read error. CDR3 sequence: CASSPLPQGMGWEQYL. DNA for the CDR3: TGTGCCAGCTCACCGTTGCCCCAGGGGATGGGATGGGAGCAGTACCTC. The chain joins TRBV18 to TRBJ2-7, with a possible D match to TRBD1 (6 bases). The CDR3 extends over 16 amino acids. The V gene's germline CDR1 is KGHSH and CDR2 LQKENI. V was shortened by 3 bases and J by 7 bases, with 22 bases between the two germline ends.

This rearrangement joins TRBV11-2 to TRBJ1-2; a weak D match, TRBD1 (5 bases). The CDR3 contains 14 residues. The ends were cut back, 4 bases at V and 2 bases at J, with 11 bases in the middle. Germline V lookup: CDR1 SGHAT, CDR2 FQNNGV. The CDR3 loop is CASSSSPGNYGYTF. The CDR3 bases are TGTGCCAGCAGCTCTAGCCCAGGGAACTATGGCTACACCTTC.

This chain connects TRBV5-1 to TRBJ2-5; D is possibly TRBD1 (6 bases). Germline V gives CDR1 SGHRS, CDR2 YFSETQ. Trimming removed 4 bases at V and 7 bases at J, with 23 bases between. The CDR3 has 16 residues. The CDR3 nucleotides are TGCGCCAGCAGCCCCCAATGGGACACCGTACCGGGGACCCAGTACTTC. Protein: CASSPQWDTVPGTQYF. The whole variable domain, remainder taken from reference TRBV5-1 and TRBJ2-5, is KAGVTQTPRYLIKTRGQQVTLSCSPISGHRSVSWYQQTPGQGLQFLFEYFSETQRNKGNFPGRFSGRQFSNSRSEMNVSTLELGDSALYLCASSPQWDTVPGTQYFGPGTRLLVL.

The chain employs TRBV12-3 or TRBV12-4 and TRBJ2-3; D gene ambiguous. Trimming left V 6 bases short and J 0 bases short, with 7 bases between. CDR3 length: 13 amino acids. The CDR3 region is CASSFLSTDTQYF. Here the CDR3 DNA reads TGTGCCAGCAGCTTTCTTAGCACAGATACGCAGTATTTT.

V and J are TRBV27 and TRBJ2-2; TRBD1 matches at 12 bases. CDR1 and CDR2 from the germline V gene are MNHEY and SMNVEV (reference sequence). The V and J ends lost 5 bases and 5 bases, in that order; junction bases with no gene match: 3. The CDR3 is 15 amino acids. The CDR3 DNA follows: TGTGCCAGCAGTGGGACAGGGGGCTGGACCGGGGAGCTGTTTTTT. This codes for CASSGTGGWTGELFF.

The rearrangement links TRBV28 to TRBJ2-1; 7 nucleotides line up with TRBD1. V shed 9 bases and J 0 bases; nucleotides not matched to a gene: 11. CDR3 length equals 16 residues. CDR1 is MDHEN and CDR2 is SYDVKM in the germline V gene. This CDR3 reads CASSPRGTVSYNEQFF. In DNA, the CDR3 is TGTGCCAGTAGTCCGCGTGGGACAGTCTCCTACAATGAGCAGTTCTTC.

V gene TRBV28 combines with J gene TRBJ2-5; 8 positions agree with TRBD2. Germline V gives CDR1 MDHEN, CDR2 SYDVKM. V trimming: 4 bases; J trimming: 5 bases; junction bases outside the gene matches: 6. The length of the CDR3 is 14 residues. The CDR3 bases are TGTGCCAGCAGTTCCGCGGGAGGTATGGAGACCCAGTACTTC. Amino acid sequence: CASSSAGGMETQYF.

This clonotype has only a few counts. The CDR3 sequence is CASSISRQSNQPQHF. CDR3 in DNA: TGTGCCAGTAGTATAAGTAGGCAGAGCAATCAGCCCCAGCATTTT. The V call is TRBV19, the J call TRBJ1-5; D uncertain. Germline CDR1 is LNHDA and CDR2 is SQIVND (reference sequence). The ends were cut back, 2 bases at V and 1 base at J, with 9 bases in the middle. The CDR3 has 15 residues.

The J gene is TRBJ1-2, the V gene TRBV28; the D gene is possibly TRBD1 (5 bases). CDR1 and CDR2 (germline): MDHEN, SYDVKM. V shed 5 bases and J shed 4 bases, with 26 bases lying between them. This CDR3 region has 18 residues. CDR3 coding DNA: TGTGCCAGCAGTCCCCAGGGTACCCGCCTGCCCGCTATCTATGGCTACACCTTC. Its translation is CASSPQGTRLPAIYGYTF.

This chain links TRBV6-4 with TRBJ2-2; 10 nucleotides line up with TRBD2. Germline lookup yields CDR1 MRHNA and CDR2 SNTAGT. CDR3 size: 16 residues. With 5 bases clipped from V and 1 base from J, the junction kept 4 bases outside the gene matches. The CDR3 region has the DNA TGTGCCAGCAGTTCAGGACTAGCGGAGAACACCGGGGAGCTGTTTTTT. It specifies CASSSGLAENTGELFF.

The V gene is TRBV7-6, the J gene TRBJ2-3; 7 positions agree with TRBD2. Germline CDR1 and CDR2: SGHVS and FNYEAQ. J gave up 2 bases and V 1 base, and 12 bases lay outside the gene matches. The CDR3 is made up of 18 amino acids. CDR3 region: CASSLGPSGGQNTDTQYF. DNA for the CDR3: TGTGCCAGCAGCTTAGGTCCTAGCGGAGGCCAGAACACAGATACGCAGTATTTT.

With regard to this clonotype: One end of the junction fails to match germline, which may point to a read error. V is TRBV7-9 and J is TRBJ2-3; TRBD2 matches at 10 bases. Germline V lookup: CDR1 SEHNR, CDR2 FQNEAQ (reference sequence). The CDR3 covers 17 residues. DNA for the CDR3: TGTGCCAGCAGCTTAGATAGGAAGCGGGAGGGCACATATACGCAGTATTTT. Its translation: CASSLDRKREGTYTQYF.

This chain connects TRBV11-3 to TRBJ2-7; TRBD1 matches at 7 bases. This CDR3 has 14 amino acids. Germline V gives CDR1 SGHNT, CDR2 YENEEA. J lost 2 bases, V lost 4 bases, and 5 bases had no gene match. CDR3 amino acids: CASSSRQGPYEQYF. In DNA, the CDR3 is TGTGCCAGCAGCTCCCGACAGGGCCCCTACGAGCAGTACTTC. The whole variable domain, remainder taken from reference TRBV11-3 and TRBJ2-7, is EAGVVQSPRYKIIEKKQPVAFWCNPISGHNTLYWYLQNLGQGPELLIRYENEEAVDDSQLPKDRFSAERLKGVDSTLKIQPAELGDSAVYLCASSSRQGPYEQYFGPGTRLTVT.

The V gene is TRBV6-1, the J gene TRBJ1-5, with D unresolved. V lost 3 bases and J lost 5, with 17 bases in between. The CDR3 consists of 16 residues. CDR1 is MNHNS and CDR2 is SASEGT in the germline V gene. The CDR3 here is CASSDNLSGDYQPQHF. CDR3 in DNA: TGTGCCAGCAGTGATAATCTGTCGGGCGACTATCAGCCCCAGCATTTT.

J is TRBJ2-2 and V is TRBV20-1, with D perhaps matching TRBD1 or TRBD2 (6 bases each). The CDR3 is made up of 16 amino acids. Germline CDR1 and CDR2: DFQATT and SNEGSKA (reference sequence). V lost 6 bases and J lost 0, with 17 bases in between. The CDR3 protein is CSAHGLGGANTGELFF. As DNA, the CDR3 is TGCAGTGCCCATGGATTGGGGGGCGCGAACACCGGGGAGCTGTTTTTT.

This chain uses TRBV4-2 with TRBJ1-5; 7 nucleotides agree with TRBD1. Germline CDR1 is LGHNA and CDR2 is YNFKEQ. V gave up 3 bases and J gave up 5 bases; unmatched junction bases: 4. The CDR3 loop spans 14 amino acids. CDR3 sequence (DNA): TGTGCCAGCAGCCACCCCAGGGGGGATCAGCCCCAGCATTTT. It yields the protein CASSHPRGDQPQHF.

The chain couples TRBV6-2 or TRBV6-3 to TRBJ2-5; D remains unclear. Trimming shortened V by 5 bases and J by 5 bases, and 12 bases separated the two germline ends. Germline CDR1 is MNHEY and CDR2 is SVGEGT. The CDR3 is 13 residues long. The CDR3 nucleotides read TGTGCCAGCAGTGCAAGCACGATGGAGACCCAGTACTTC. It yields the protein CASSASTMETQYF.

The J gene is TRBJ1-1, the V gene TRBV19, with D perhaps matching TRBD1 (5 bases). Germline V gene sequence: CDR1 LNHDA, CDR2 SQIVND (reference sequence). This CDR3 spans 15 amino acids. Trimming took 6 bases from V and 4 from J, leaving 18 bases between them. CDR3 loop: CASRPTNLGGTEAFF. For the CDR3, the DNA is TGTGCCAGTAGGCCGACAAATTTGGGGGGCACTGAAGCTTTCTTT.

CDR3 DNA: TGTGCCAGCAGTGAAGGACTAGGGACGACCCAGTACTTC. Amino acid sequence: CASSEGLGTTQYF. The chain couples TRBV2 to TRBJ2-5; tentatively, D is TRBD2 (6 bases). Germline V CDR1 and CDR2: SNHLY, FYNNEI. The V gene lost 1 base and the J gene lost 7 bases, with 10 bases spanning the gap. The CDR3 covers 13 residues.

The chain links TRBV7-3 to TRBJ1-1, with 7 bases aligning to TRBD1. Germline V gene lookup returns CDR1 SGHTA and CDR2 FQGTGA. The CDR3 is made up of 16 amino acids. J was trimmed by 8 bases and V by 4 bases; bases with no gene match: 16. The CDR3 DNA reads as TGTGCCAGCAGCTCACGGACAGGCACATCCCCGCCCGAAGCTTTCTTT. It codes for CASSSRTGTSPPEAFF.

V usage is TRBV4-3 and J usage is TRBJ2-2, with D hard to call. V lost 0 bases and J 8 bases, leaving 1 base between the germline ends. The CDR3 is 11 residues long. Germline V gene lookup returns CDR1 LGHNA and CDR2 YSLEER. The CDR3 region has the DNA TGCGCCAGCAGCCAAGAGGGGGAGCTGTTTTTT. This sequence encodes CASSQEGELFF.